Here is one T cell receptor (beta chain) with its context. Only in-frame clones appear in the TCRdb table, and some are missing; sequencing was by immunoSEQ multiplex PCR. The data show some 80,000 clones, with under 95% seen just once and approximately 1.5% held by the top ten. This specimen comes from a study of T cell changes during pregnancy in multiple sclerosis. The germline V gene has CDR1 MNHNS and CDR2 SASEGT. Losses at the gene ends were 1 base for V and 5 bases for J; bases not matched to a gene: 3. This CDR3 comprises 15 residues. This chain uses TRBV6-1 with TRBJ1-5; 9 nucleotides match TRBD1. The sample here was peripheral blood, taken before pregnancy. The sequence came from a female donor with multiple sclerosis, enrolled in a pregnancy study. CDR3 in DNA: TGTGCCAGCAGTGAAGGGTGGACAGGGGATCAGCCCCAGCATTTT. It codes for CASSEGWTGDQPQHF.